Given below is one TCR beta chain in context. The CDR3 extends over 14 amino acids. The germline V gene has CDR1 SQVTM and CDR2 ANQGSEA. V gave up 5 bases and J gave up 4 bases; unmatched junction bases: 5. The sample is drawn from a study of T cell changes during pregnancy in multiple sclerosis. Repertoires were generated with immunoSEQ multiplex PCR, while TCRdb's copy carries only in-frame clones and drops some. Of over 90,000 clones in the sample, roughly 92% were seen once. The V gene is TRBV29-1, the J gene TRBJ2-1, with TRBD2 matching over 10 bases. This receptor was obtained from a female donor with multiple sclerosis, enrolled in a pregnancy study. The sequencing here drew on peripheral blood, taken after pregnancy. The CDR3 DNA sequence: TGCAGCGTTACCGGGACTAGCGTATACAATGAGCAGTTCTTC. Translating gives CSVTGTSVYNEQFF.